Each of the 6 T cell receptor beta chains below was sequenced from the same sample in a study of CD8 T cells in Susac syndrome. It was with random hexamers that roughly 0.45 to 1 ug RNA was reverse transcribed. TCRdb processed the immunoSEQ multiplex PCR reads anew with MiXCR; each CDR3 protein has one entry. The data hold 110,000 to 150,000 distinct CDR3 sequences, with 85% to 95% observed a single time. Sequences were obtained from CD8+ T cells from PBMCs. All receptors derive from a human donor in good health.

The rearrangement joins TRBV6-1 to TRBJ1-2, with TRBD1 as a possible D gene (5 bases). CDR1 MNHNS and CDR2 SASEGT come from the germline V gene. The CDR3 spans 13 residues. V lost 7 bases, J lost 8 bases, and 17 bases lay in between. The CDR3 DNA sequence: TGTGCCAGCAATCAGGGAACCGGTGTCGGCTACACCTTC. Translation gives CASNQGTGVGYTF.

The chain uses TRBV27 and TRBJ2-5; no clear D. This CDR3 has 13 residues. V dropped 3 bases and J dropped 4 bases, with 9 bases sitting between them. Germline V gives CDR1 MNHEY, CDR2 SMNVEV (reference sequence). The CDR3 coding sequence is TGTGCCAGCAGTTTGAGCCGGTTAGAGACCCAGTACTTC. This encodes CASSLSRLETQYF.

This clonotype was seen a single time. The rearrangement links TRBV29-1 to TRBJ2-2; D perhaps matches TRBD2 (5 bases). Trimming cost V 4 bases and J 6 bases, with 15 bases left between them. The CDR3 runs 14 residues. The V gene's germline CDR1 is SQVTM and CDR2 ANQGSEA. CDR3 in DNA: TGCAGCGTTGTTAGGACTCGGGGTTCCGGGGAGCTGTTTTTT. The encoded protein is CSVVRTRGSGELFF.

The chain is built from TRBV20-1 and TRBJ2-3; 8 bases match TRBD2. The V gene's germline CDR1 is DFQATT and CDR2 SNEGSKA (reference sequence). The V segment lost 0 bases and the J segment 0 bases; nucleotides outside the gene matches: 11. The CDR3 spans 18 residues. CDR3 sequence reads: CSARDLSGLAGSTDTQYF. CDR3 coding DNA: TGCAGTGCTAGAGATCTGTCTGGGCTAGCGGGCAGCACAGATACGCAGTATTTT.

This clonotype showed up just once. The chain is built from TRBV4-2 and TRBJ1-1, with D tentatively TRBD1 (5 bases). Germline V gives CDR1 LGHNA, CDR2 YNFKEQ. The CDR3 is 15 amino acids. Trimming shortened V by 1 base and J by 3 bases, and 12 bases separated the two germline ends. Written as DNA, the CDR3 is TGTGCCAGCAGCCAAGTGGGCAGGGAGGACACTGAAGCTTTCTTT. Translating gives CASSQVGREDTEAFF.

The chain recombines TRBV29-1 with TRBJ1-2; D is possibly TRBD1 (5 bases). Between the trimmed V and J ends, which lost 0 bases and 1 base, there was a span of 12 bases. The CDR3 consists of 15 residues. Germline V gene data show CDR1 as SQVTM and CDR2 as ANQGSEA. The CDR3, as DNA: TGCAGCGTTGAAGAGGGGGTCGAGAGTAACTATGGCTACACCTTC. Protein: CSVEEGVESNYGYTF.